This is a list of T cell receptor beta chains from one sample in a study of PD-1 blockade in mismatch repair-deficient tumors. Their antigen targets remain unknown. Libraries were prepared by immunoSEQ multiplex PCR; TCRdb keeps only in-frame clonotypes and omits some of them. The table lists some 10,000 clones, 80% to 90% of them singletons. The sequencing used cells cultured in vitro, collected from a patient treated with pembrolizumab. Receptor source: an adult with mismatch repair-deficient cancer. CDR3s leave out the opening cysteine and the closing phenylalanine or tryptophan.

V gene: TRBV11-1
CDR3 protein: ASREGPYEQY

V gene: TRBV5-1
CDR3 protein: ASSSTSGSEDEQF

V gene: TRBV7-6
CDR3 protein: ASSPASGYEQY

V gene: TRBV5-1
CDR3 protein: ASGLAGVGNEQF

V gene: TRBV7-2
CDR3 protein: ASSLVAGGRSDNEQF

V gene: TRBV10-3
CDR3 protein: AVLGGAGELF

V gene: TRBV6-5
CDR3 protein: ASSYSTGPGIQY

V gene: TRBV7-3
CDR3 protein: ASSFMPVRSTGELF

V gene: TRBV6-5
CDR3 protein: ASSYEDYSRETQY

V gene: TRBV13
CDR3 protein: ASSLGTSGRRWSGTGELF

V gene: TRBV9
CDR3 protein: ASSVSPNYEQY

V gene: TRBV19
CDR3 protein: ASRDRDRAYTQY

V gene: TRBV23-1
CDR3 protein: ASSLPNYGYT

V gene: TRBV5-6
CDR3 protein: ASSLEGLAGEGVDTQY

V gene: TRBV29-1
CDR3 protein: SGGQGSYEQY

V gene: TRBV21-1
CDR3 protein: ASNVSWADTQY

V gene: TRBV6-5
CDR3 protein: ASKKTGYYEQY

V gene: TRBV4-2
CDR3 protein: ASSYDRGSYNEQF